This T cell receptor (beta chain) came from a study of blood T cells in healthy people across ages. Study in general: Through template switching, about one barcoded beta molecule was captured per two T cells, as measured in model experiments.

Using a J-beta primer mix together with a sample-barcoded 5' primer, a second PCR was run for roughly 7 to 12 cycles. A tag from a template-switch adaptor with 12 random nucleotides marked each cDNA molecule. Using its own MiXCR run on the 5' RACE reads, TCRdb lists one record per CDR3 protein. In the table there are 700,000 to 800,000 distinct CDR3 sequences, roughly 45% of which are singletons. On this clonotype: Antigen: not known. Its ends do not fully match the called genes, so a read error is possible.

Overall study findings and caveats: Underestimates were what the diversity estimates from one million T cells were considered to be. Strong correlation existed between TCR beta diversity and naive T cell percentage.

This CDR3 is built from 13 residues. Germline V gene data show CDR1 as SEHNR and CDR2 as FQNEAQ (reference sequence). This TCR was sampled from a woman aged 60-75 years in good health. The material sequenced was blood. V gene TRBV7-9 combines with J gene TRBJ2-1; D might be TRBD1 (5 bases). For the CDR3, the DNA is TGTTCCAGCAGCTTCGAAGGGGCCTACGAGCAGTTCTTC. It yields the protein CSSSFEGAYEQFF.